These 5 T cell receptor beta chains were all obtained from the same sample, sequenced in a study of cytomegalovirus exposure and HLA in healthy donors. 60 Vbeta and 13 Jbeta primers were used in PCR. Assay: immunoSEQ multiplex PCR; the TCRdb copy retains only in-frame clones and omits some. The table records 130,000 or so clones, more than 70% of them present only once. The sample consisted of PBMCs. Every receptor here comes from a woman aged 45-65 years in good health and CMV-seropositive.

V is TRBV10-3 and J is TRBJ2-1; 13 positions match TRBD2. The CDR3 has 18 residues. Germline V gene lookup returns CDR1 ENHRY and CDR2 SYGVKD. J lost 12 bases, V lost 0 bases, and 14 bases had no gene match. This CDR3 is CAISESSGGLAGDTGQFF. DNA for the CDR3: TGTGCCATCAGTGAGTCGAGTGGAGGACTAGCGGGGGATACAGGGCAGTTCTTC.

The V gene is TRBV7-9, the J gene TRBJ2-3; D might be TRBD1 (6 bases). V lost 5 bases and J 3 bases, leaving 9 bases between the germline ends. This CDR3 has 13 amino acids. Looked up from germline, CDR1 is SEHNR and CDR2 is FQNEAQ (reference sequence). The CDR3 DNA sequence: TGTGCCAGCAGCCGTAGGGGGACAGATACGCAGTATTTT. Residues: CASSRRGTDTQYF.

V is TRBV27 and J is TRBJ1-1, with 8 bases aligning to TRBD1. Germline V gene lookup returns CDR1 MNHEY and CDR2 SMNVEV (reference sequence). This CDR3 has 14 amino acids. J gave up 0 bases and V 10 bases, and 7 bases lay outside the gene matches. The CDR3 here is CATRQGTLNTEAFF. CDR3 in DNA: TGTGCCACCAGACAGGGGACTCTGAACACTGAAGCTTTCTTT.

The CDR3 reads CASSHSLLAGAETQYF. CDR3 in DNA: TGTGCCAGCAGCCATTCCCTATTAGCGGGGGCTGAGACCCAGTACTTC. The chain is built from TRBV9 and TRBJ2-5; 9 bases line up with TRBD2. J was trimmed by 5 bases and V by 4 bases; bases with no gene match: 12. Germline-derived CDR1 and CDR2 are SGDLS and YYNGEE. This CDR3 is built from 16 residues.

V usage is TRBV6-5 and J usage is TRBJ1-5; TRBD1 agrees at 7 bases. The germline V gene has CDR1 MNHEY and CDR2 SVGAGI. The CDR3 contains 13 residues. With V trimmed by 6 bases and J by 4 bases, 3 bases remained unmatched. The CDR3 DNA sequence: TGTGCCAGCAGGGAACAGGGGAATCAGCCCCAGCATTTT. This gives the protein CASREQGNQPQHF.